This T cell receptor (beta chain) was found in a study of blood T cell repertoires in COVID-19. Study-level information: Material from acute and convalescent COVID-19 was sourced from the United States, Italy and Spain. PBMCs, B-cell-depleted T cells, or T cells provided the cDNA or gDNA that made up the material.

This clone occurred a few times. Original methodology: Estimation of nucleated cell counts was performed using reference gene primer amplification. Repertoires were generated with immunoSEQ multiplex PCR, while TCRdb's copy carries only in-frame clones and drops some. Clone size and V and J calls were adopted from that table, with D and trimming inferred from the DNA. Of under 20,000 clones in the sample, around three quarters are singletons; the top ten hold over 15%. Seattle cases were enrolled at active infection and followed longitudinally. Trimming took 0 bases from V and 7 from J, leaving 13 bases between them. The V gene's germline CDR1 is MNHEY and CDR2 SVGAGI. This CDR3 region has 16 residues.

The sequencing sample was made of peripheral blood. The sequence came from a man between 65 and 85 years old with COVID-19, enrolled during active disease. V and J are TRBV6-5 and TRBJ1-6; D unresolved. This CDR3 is CASSYSRPEYNSPLHF. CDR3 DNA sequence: TGTGCCAGCAGTTACTCGAGGCCAGAATACAATTCACCCCTCCACTTT.